Given below is one T cell receptor beta chain in context. Original methodology: Amplification of reference gene primers provided the estimated nucleated cell counts. Produced via immunoSEQ multiplex PCR; TCRdb's table is partial and in-frame only. V and J calls and clone size come straight from that table; D and trimming were deduced from the DNA. The profile covers about 490,000 clones, with 75% to 90% appearing a single time and about 3% taken by the ten largest. Per germline, CDR1 SEHNR and CDR2 FQNEAQ (reference sequence). Trimming removed 2 bases from V and 5 bases from J; junction bases left unmatched: 5. The CDR3 has 15 amino acids. The sample comes from a study of blood T cell repertoires in COVID-19. Study as a whole: Nucleic acid was either cDNA or gDNA, and it came from T cells, B-cell-depleted T cells, or PBMCs.

The chain joins TRBV7-9 to TRBJ2-3; TRBD1 aligns across 9 bases. The sequencing sample was made of peripheral blood. The TCR originated in a human donor in a cohort sampled during active COVID-19. The CDR3 reads CASSLPQGAGDTQYF. The CDR3 DNA is TGTGCCAGCAGCTTACCACAGGGGGCCGGAGATACGCAGTATTTT.